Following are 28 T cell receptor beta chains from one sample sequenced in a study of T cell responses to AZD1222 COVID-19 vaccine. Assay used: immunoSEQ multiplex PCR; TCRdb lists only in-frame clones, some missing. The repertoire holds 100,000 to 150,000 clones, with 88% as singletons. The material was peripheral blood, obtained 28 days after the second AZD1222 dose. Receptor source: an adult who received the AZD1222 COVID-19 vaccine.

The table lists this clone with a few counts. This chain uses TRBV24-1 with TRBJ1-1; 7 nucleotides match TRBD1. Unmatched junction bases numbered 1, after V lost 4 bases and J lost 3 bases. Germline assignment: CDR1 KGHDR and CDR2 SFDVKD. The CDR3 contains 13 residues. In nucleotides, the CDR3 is TGTGCCACCAGTGAAACAGGGGACACTGAAGCTTTCTTT. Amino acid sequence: CATSETGDTEAFF.

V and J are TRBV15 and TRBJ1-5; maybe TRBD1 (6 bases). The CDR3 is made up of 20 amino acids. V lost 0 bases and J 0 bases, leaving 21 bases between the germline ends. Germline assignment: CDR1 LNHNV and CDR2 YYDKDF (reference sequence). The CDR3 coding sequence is TGTGCCACCAGCAGAGATCGACGGGACACTAGCCCGTATAGCAATCAGCCCCAGCATTTT. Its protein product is CATSRDRRDTSPYSNQPQHF.

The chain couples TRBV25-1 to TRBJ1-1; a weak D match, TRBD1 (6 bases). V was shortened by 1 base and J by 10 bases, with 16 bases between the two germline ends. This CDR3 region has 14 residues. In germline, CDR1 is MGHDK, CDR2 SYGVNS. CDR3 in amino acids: CASSESTLRGRAFF. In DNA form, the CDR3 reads TGTGCCAGCAGTGAATCCACTCTCAGGGGTAGAGCTTTCTTT.

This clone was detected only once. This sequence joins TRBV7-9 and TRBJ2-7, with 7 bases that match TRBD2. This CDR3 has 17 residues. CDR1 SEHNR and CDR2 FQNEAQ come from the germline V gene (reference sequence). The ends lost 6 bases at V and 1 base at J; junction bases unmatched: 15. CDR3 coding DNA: TGTGCCAGCAGGCCACATCCACCCCGGACTAGTTCCTACGAGCAGTACTTC. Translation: CASRPHPPRTSSYEQYF.

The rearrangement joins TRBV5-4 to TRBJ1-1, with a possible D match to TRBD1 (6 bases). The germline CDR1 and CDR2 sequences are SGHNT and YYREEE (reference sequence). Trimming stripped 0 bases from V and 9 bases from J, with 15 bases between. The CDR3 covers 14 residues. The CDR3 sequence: CASSLEAGEVKAFF. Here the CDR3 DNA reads TGTGCCAGCAGCTTGGAGGCAGGGGAGGTAAAAGCTTTCTTT. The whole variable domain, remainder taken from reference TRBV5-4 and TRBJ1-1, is ETGVTQSPTHLIKTRGQQVTLRCSSQSGHNTVSWYQQALGQGPQFIFQYYREEENGRGNFPPRFSGLQFPNYSSELNVNALELDDSALYLCASSLEAGEVKAFFGQGTRLTVV.

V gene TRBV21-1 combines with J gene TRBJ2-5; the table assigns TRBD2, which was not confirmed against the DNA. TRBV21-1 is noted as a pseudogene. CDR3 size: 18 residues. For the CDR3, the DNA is TGTGCCAGCAGCCGGTGGTCTAGCGGGAGGACGAGTCAAGAGACCCAGTACTTC. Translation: CASSRWSSGRTSQETQYF.

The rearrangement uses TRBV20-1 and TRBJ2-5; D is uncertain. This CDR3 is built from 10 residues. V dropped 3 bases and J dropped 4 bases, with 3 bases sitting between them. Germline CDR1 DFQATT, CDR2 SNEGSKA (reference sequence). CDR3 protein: CSASLETQYF. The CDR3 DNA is TGCAGTGCTAGCTTAGAGACCCAGTACTTC.

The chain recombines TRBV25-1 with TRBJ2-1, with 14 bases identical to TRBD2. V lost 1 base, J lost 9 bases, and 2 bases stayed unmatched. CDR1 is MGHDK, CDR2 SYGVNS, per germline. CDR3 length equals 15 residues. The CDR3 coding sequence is TGTGCCAGCAGTGAATCGGGACTAGCGGGAGCTGAGCAGTTCTTC. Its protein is CASSESGLAGAEQFF.

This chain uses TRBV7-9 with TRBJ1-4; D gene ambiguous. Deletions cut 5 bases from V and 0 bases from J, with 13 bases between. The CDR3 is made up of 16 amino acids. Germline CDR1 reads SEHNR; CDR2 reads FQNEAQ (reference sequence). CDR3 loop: CASSRSLASTNEKLFF. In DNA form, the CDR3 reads TGTGCCAGCAGCCGAAGCTTAGCTTCAACTAATGAAAAACTGTTTTTT.

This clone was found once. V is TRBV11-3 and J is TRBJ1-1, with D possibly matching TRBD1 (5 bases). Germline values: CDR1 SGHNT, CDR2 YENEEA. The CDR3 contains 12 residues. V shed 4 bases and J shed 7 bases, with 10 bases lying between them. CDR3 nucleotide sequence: TGTGCCAGCAGCTCCCCTACAGGTGAAGCTTTCTTT. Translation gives CASSSPTGEAFF.

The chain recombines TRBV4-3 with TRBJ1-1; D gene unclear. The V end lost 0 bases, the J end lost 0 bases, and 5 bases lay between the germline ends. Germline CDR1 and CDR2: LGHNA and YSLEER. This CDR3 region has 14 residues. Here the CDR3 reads CASSQDRLNTEAFF. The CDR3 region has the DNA TGCGCCAGCAGCCAAGATAGATTGAACACTGAAGCTTTCTTT.

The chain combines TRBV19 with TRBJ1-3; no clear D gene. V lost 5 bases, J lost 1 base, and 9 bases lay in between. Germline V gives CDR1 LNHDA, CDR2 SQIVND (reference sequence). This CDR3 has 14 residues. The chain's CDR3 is CASSRSRSGNTIYF. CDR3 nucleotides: TGTGCCAGTAGTCGGTCCAGGTCTGGAAACACCATATATTTT.

In nucleotides, the CDR3 is TGTGCCAGCAGCTTAGGGCCGACAGGGATCGGGTCTGGAAACACCATATATTTT. Protein sequence: CASSLGPTGIGSGNTIYF. The chain is built from TRBV7-9 and TRBJ1-3, with 7 bases aligning to TRBD1. The CDR3 covers 18 residues. In germline, CDR1 is SEHNR, CDR2 FQNEAQ (reference sequence). V shed 1 base, J shed 1 base, and the junction held 10 bases outside the gene matches.

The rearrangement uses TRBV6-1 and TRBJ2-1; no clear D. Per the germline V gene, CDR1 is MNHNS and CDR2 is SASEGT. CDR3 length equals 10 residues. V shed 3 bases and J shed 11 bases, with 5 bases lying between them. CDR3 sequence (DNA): TGTGCCAGCAGTGACAGTCAGCAGTTCTTC. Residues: CASSDSQQFF.

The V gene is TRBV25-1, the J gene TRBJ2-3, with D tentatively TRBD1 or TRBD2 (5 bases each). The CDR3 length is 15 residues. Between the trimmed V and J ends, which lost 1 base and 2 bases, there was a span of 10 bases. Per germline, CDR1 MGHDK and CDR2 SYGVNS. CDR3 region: CASSEWMGDTDTQYF. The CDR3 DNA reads TGTGCCAGCAGTGAATGGATGGGGGACACAGATACGCAGTATTTT. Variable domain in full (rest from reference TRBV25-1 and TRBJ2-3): EADIYQTPRYLVIGTGKKITLECSQTMGHDKMYWYQQDPGMELHLIHYSYGVNSTEKGDLSSESTVSRIRTEHFPLTLESARPSHTSQYLCASSEWMGDTDTQYFGPGTRLTVL.

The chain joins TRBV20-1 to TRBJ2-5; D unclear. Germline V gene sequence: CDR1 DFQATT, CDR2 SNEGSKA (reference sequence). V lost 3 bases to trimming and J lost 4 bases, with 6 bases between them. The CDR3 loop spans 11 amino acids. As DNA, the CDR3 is TGCAGTGCTAGCTGGGGAGAGACCCAGTACTTC. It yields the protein CSASWGETQYF.

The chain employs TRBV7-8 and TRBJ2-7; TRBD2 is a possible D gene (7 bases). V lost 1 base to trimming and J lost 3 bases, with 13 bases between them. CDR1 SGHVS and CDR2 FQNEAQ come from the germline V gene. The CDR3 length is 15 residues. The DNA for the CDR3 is TGTGCCAGCAGCTTAGTTCGGCGGGGGCACTACGAGCAGTACTTC. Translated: CASSLVRRGHYEQYF. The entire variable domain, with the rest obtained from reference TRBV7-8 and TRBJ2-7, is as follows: GAGVSQSPRYKVAKRGQDVALRCDPISGHVSLFWYQQALGQGPEFLTYFQNEAQLDKSGLPSDRFFAERPEGSVSTLKIQRTQQEDSAVYLCASSLVRRGHYEQYFGPGTRLTVT.

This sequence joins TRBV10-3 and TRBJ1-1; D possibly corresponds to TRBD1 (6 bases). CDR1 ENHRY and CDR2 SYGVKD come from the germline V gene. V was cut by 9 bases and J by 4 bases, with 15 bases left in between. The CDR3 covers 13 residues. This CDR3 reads CAIGGRRVTEAFF. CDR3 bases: TGTGCCATTGGGGGGCGCAGGGTCACTGAAGCTTTCTTT.

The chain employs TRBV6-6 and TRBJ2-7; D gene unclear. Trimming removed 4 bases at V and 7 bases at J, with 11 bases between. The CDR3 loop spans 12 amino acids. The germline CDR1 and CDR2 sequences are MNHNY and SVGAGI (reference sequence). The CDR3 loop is CASSSPSREQYF. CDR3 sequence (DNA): TGTGCCAGCAGTTCCCCCTCTCGTGAGCAGTACTTC.

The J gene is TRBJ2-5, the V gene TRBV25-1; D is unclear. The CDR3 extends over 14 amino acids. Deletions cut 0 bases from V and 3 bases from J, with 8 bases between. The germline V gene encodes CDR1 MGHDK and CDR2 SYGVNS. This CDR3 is CASSEYRAEETQYF. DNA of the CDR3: TGTGCCAGCAGTGAATATCGGGCGGAAGAGACCCAGTACTTC.

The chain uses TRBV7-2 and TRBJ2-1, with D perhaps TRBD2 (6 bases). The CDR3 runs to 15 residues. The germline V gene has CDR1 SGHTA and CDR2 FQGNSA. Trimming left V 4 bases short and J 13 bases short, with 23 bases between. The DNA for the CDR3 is TGTGCCAGCAGCTCAGACTTCTCCGGCGGGGCGACACAGTTCTTC. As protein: CASSSDFSGGATQFF.

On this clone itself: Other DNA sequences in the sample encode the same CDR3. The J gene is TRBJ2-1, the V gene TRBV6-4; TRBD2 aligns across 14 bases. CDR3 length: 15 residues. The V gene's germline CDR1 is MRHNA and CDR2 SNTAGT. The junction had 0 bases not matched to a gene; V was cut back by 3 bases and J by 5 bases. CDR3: CASSEGLAGDNEQFF. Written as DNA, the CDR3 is TGTGCCAGCAGTGAGGGACTAGCGGGAGACAATGAGCAGTTCTTC.

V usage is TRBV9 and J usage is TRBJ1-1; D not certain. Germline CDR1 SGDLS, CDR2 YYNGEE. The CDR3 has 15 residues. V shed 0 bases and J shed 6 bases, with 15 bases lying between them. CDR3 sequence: CASSVGDLKTPEAFF. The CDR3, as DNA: TGTGCCAGCAGCGTAGGCGATCTTAAAACCCCTGAAGCTTTCTTT.

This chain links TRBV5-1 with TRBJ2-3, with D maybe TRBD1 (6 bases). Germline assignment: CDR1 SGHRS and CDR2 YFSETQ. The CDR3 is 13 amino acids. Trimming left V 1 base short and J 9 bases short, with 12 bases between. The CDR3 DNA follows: TGCGCCAGCAGCTTGTTGCCAGGGGACACGCAGTATTTT. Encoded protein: CASSLLPGDTQYF.

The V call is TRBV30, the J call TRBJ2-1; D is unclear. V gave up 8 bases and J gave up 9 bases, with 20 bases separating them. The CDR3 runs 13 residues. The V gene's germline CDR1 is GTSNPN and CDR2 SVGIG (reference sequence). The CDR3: CAEELVETGEQFF. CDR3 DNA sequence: TGTGCCGAGGAGTTGGTAGAAACGGGTGAGCAGTTCTTC. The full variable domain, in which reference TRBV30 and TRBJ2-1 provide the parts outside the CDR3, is SQTIHQWPATLVQPVGSPLSLECTVEGTSNPNLYWYRQAAGRGLQLLFYSVGIGQISSEVPQNLSASRPQDRQFILSSKKLLLSDSGFYLCAEELVETGEQFFGPGTRLTVL.

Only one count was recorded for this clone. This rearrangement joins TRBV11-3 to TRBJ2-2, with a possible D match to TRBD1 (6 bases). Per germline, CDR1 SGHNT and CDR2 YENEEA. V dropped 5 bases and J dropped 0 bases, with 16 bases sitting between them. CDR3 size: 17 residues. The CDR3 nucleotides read TGTGCCAGCAGCCCCTCCCCGTGGACAGCGAACACCGGGGAGCTGTTTTTT. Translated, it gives CASSPSPWTANTGELFF.

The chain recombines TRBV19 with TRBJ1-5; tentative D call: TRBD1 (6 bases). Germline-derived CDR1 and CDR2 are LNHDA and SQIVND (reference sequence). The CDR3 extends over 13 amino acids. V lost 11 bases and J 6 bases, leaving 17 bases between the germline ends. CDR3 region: CAVGKGERQPQHF. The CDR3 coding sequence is TGTGCCGTTGGGAAGGGGGAACGTCAGCCCCAGCATTTT.

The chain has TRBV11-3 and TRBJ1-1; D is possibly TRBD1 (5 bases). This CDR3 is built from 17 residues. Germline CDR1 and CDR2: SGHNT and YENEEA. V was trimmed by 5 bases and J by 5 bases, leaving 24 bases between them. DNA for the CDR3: TGTGCCAGCAGCGATAGAACACGGGACGGAGGAACAACTGAAGCTTTCTTT. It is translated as CASSDRTRDGGTTEAFF.